This T cell receptor (beta chain) was observed in a study of T cell responses to AZD1222 COVID-19 vaccine. Study results and limitations: There were mostly white British donors and more females than males, and clonal diversity was possibly underestimated.

This clone was detected only once. Its antigen remains unidentified. V lost 6 bases and J lost 4; bases outside the gene matches: 6. CDR3 length: 14 residues. Germline CDR1 is SNHLY and CDR2 is FYNNEI. Libraries were prepared by immunoSEQ multiplex PCR; TCRdb keeps only in-frame clonotypes and omits some of them. Here the sample spans 150,000 to 200,000 clones, about nine tenths being singletons. This receptor was obtained from an adult in good health. V is TRBV2 and J is TRBJ1-5, with 7 positions matching TRBD1. Sequencing was performed on peripheral blood, taken on day 0 of MenACWY control vaccination. In DNA, the CDR3 is TGTGCCAGCAGGGGGGACAGCCTGAATCAGCCCCAGCATTTT. Translating it yields CASRGDSLNQPQHF.